The 21 T cell receptor beta chains given below trace back to one sample, sequenced in a study of T cell repertoires in cytomegalovirus infection. These receptors' targets are unknown. TCRdb ran MiXCR on the reads and lists one entry per CDR3 protein. The sample consists of about 920,000 distinct CDR3 sequences, approximately 31% of them appearing once. Source: cultured CD8+ T cells from PBMCs, taken from culture after CMV antigen stimulation. The source is a human donor in good health (CMV status not recorded). Some clones in this sample may be carry-over from other donors' samples.

At least ten counts were recorded for this clonotype. The chain is built from TRBV7-8 and TRBJ2-4, with no clear D. The CDR3 has 14 amino acids. The ends were cut back, 0 bases at V and 6 bases at J, with 9 bases in the middle. Germline values: CDR1 SGHVS, CDR2 FQNEAQ. In DNA, the CDR3 is TGTGCCAGCAGCTTAGCCGCCGCGGCAAACATTCAGTACTTC. It encodes CASSLAAAANIQYF.

The sample holds one count of this clonotype. The chain links TRBV6-6 to TRBJ1-1; D not certain. The CDR3 consists of 18 residues. V was trimmed by 5 bases and J by 3 bases, leaving 25 bases between them. From germline, CDR1 is MNHNY and CDR2 SVGAGI (reference sequence). The CDR3 bases are TGTGCCAGCAGTGTACCGGCGGACGGAGGTTTGAGAGACACTGAAGCTTTCTTT. Residues: CASSVPADGGLRDTEAFF.

This clonotype has a count of ten or more. The V and J genes are TRBV7-2 and TRBJ2-5; tentatively, D is TRBD1 or TRBD2 (6 bases each). Germline CDR1 SGHTA, CDR2 FQGNSA. Trimming cost V 1 base and J 0 bases, with 12 bases left between them. The CDR3 contains 16 residues. CDR3 region: CASSLVGGLDQETQYF. The CDR3 nucleotides are TGTGCCAGCAGCTTAGTAGGGGGGCTGGACCAAGAGACCCAGTACTTC.

This clonotype appeared many times. The V gene is TRBV12-3 or TRBV12-4, the J gene TRBJ2-6; TRBD1 matches at 7 bases. The CDR3 consists of 19 residues. The V gene end was trimmed by 5 bases and the J gene end by 0 bases; junction bases not matched to a gene: 13. In DNA form, the CDR3 reads TGTGCCAGCAGTGCAGGGGCAGGGGGTTTTGGCTCTGGGGCCAACGTCCTGACTTTC. Encoded protein: CASSAGAGGFGSGANVLTF.

The chain combines TRBV6-2 or TRBV6-3 with TRBJ2-6; 7 bases fit TRBD1. CDR1 and CDR2 (germline): MNHEY, SVGEGT. J lost 0 bases, V lost 4 bases, and 9 bases had no gene match. CDR3 length: 18 amino acids. The CDR3 sequence is CASSSETGSISGANVLTF. CDR3 in DNA: TGTGCCAGCAGTTCAGAGACAGGGTCGATCTCTGGGGCCAACGTCCTGACTTTC.

As for this clonotype: This may be a read error, as it is one base from a much larger clone. CDR3 amino acids: CASSYSSLRSNEQVF. Written as DNA, the CDR3 is TGTGCCAGCAGTTACTCGTCACTGCGGAGCAATGAGCAGGTCTTC. J is TRBJ2-1 and V is TRBV6-5, with D unresolved. The CDR3 consists of 15 residues. Germline values: CDR1 MNHEY, CDR2 SVGAGI.

This clonotype was seen repeatedly, ten times or more. The chain couples TRBV7-8 to TRBJ2-2; 7 positions match TRBD1. The CDR3 is made up of 19 amino acids. Germline assignment: CDR1 SGHVS and CDR2 FQNEAQ. V was pared by 4 bases and J by 4 bases, with 18 bases of the junction left unmatched. The CDR3 loop is CASSSEIAPTGSITGELFF. As DNA, the CDR3 is TGTGCCAGCAGCTCCGAAATCGCACCGACAGGGTCGATCACCGGGGAGCTGTTTTTT.

The sample holds a few counts of this clonotype. The gene calls are TRBV6-2 or TRBV6-3 and TRBJ2-5; the match to TRBD2 covers 12 bases. CDR3 length: 15 amino acids. The V gene's germline CDR1 is MNHEY and CDR2 SVGEGT. The V and J ends lost 6 bases and 4 bases, in that order; junction bases with no gene match: 6. CDR3 coding DNA: TGTGCCAGCAGATCTGGGACTAGCGGGTCAGAGACCCAGTACTTC. This sequence encodes CASRSGTSGSETQYF.

This chain links TRBV3-1 with TRBJ2-2; the D gene is possibly TRBD2 (7 bases). CDR1 and CDR2 from the germline V gene are LGHDT and YNNKEL (reference sequence). There are 17 residues in the CDR3. V was shortened by 1 base and J by 1 base, with 13 bases between the two germline ends. The CDR3 reads CASSQVGGAENTGELFF. The CDR3 nucleotides read TGTGCCAGCAGCCAAGTAGGGGGGGCCGAGAACACCGGGGAGCTGTTTTTT.

This clonotype was counted between two and nine times. CDR3 nucleotide sequence: TGCGCCAGCAGCCAAGATTGGACAGACCGAGTTAGCACAGATACGCAGTATTTT. This codes for CASSQDWTDRVSTDTQYF. The chain couples TRBV4-3 to TRBJ2-3; TRBD1 is a possible D gene (6 bases). The CDR3 loop spans 18 amino acids. Germline CDR1 reads LGHNA; CDR2 reads YSLEER. V dropped 0 bases and J dropped 0 bases, with 16 bases sitting between them.

This sequence joins TRBV2 and TRBJ2-1; D not resolved. V lost 10 bases, J lost 4 bases, and 5 bases lay in between. There are 10 residues in the CDR3. Germline values: CDR1 SNHLY, CDR2 FYNNEI. The CDR3 here is CATYYNEQFF. CDR3 in DNA: TGTGCCACCTATTACAATGAGCAGTTCTTC.

J is TRBJ2-2 and V is TRBV24-1; TRBD1 is a possible D gene (5 bases). Germline loops: CDR1 KGHDR, CDR2 SFDVKD. The CDR3 consists of 16 residues. V was trimmed by 4 bases and J by 0 bases, leaving 11 bases between them. The CDR3 DNA is TGTGCCACCAGTGACATCAGGGCCTCGAACACCGGGGAGCTGTTTTTT. Translation: CATSDIRASNTGELFF.

The chain recombines TRBV27 with TRBJ2-5; D gene unclear. This CDR3 is 14 amino acids long. The germline CDR1 and CDR2 sequences are MNHEY and SMNVEV (reference sequence). Trimming shortened V by 7 bases and J by 5 bases, and 17 bases separated the two germline ends. The CDR3 DNA is TGTGCCAGCATGTCAAGGCGTCAGTGGGAGACCCAGTACTTC. The encoded protein is CASMSRRQWETQYF.

V is TRBV7-9 and J is TRBJ1-6, with 7 bases matching TRBD1. CDR1 SEHNR and CDR2 FQNEAQ come from the germline V gene (reference sequence). The CDR3 covers 15 residues. CDR3 in amino acids: CAVSLGTEVNSPLHF. The CDR3 nucleotides are TGTGCTGTCAGCTTAGGGACAGAGGTTAATTCACCCCTCCACTTT.

The chain carries TRBV7-9 and TRBJ1-1; D is unresolved. Germline assignment: CDR1 SEHNR and CDR2 FQNEAQ (reference sequence). CDR3 length: 13 amino acids. Deletions cut 5 bases from V and 8 bases from J, with 15 bases between. The CDR3: CASSPGQATEAFF. The CDR3 coding sequence is TGTGCCAGCAGCCCCGGGCAGGCGACAGAAGCTTTCTTT.

This clonotype was counted a few times. V usage is TRBV18 and J usage is TRBJ2-3, with 16 bases lining up with TRBD2. CDR3 length equals 18 residues. Germline values: CDR1 KGHSH, CDR2 LQKENI. The trim removed 3 bases at V and 1 base at J, leaving 4 bases unmatched. The CDR3 loop reads CASSPGLAGGPRTDTQYF. The CDR3 bases are TGTGCCAGCTCACCGGGACTAGCGGGGGGGCCCCGCACAGATACGCAGTATTTT. The whole variable domain, remainder taken from reference TRBV18 and TRBJ2-3, is NAGVMQNPRHLVRRRGQEARLRCSPMKGHSHVYWYRQLPEEGLKFMVYLQKENIIDESGMPKERFSAEFPKEGPSILRIQQVVRGDSAAYFCASSPGLAGGPRTDTQYFGPGTRLTVL.

The V gene is TRBV7-8, the J gene TRBJ2-1; a weak D match, TRBD1 (5 bases). The CDR3 is 17 amino acids. Germline assignment: CDR1 SGHVS and CDR2 FQNEAQ. Trimming took 2 bases from V and 15 from J, leaving 29 bases between them. The CDR3 bases are TGTGCCAGCAGCTTACCCGACAGAGAGGTCTCGGCCCTTCCGGGGTTCTTC. Encoded protein: CASSLPDREVSALPGFF. The full variable domain, completed using reference TRBV7-8 and TRBJ2-1, is GAGVSQSPRYKVAKRGQDVALRCDPISGHVSLFWYQQALGQGPEFLTYFQNEAQLDKSGLPSDRFFAERPEGSVSTLKIQRTQQEDSAVYLCASSLPDREVSALPGFFGPGTRLTVL.

This clonotype has a single count. The V call is TRBV4-1, the J call TRBJ2-3; D call uncertain. The germline gives CDR1 MGHRA, CDR2 YSYEKL. This CDR3 has 16 amino acids. V lost 1 base and J 0 bases, leaving 11 bases between the germline ends. The DNA of the CDR3 is TGCGCCAGCAGCCAAGCTCCAGTCTCTAGCACAGATACGCAGTATTTT. Protein: CASSQAPVSSTDTQYF.

The chain couples TRBV27 to TRBJ2-1; D remains ambiguous. The CDR3 spans 14 residues. V was cut by 5 bases and J by 1 base, with 9 bases left in between. Germline V gene lookup returns CDR1 MNHEY and CDR2 SMNVEV (reference sequence). The CDR3 DNA is TGTGCCAGCAGTCCCTCGGAGTCCTACAATGAGCAGTTCTTC. This encodes CASSPSESYNEQFF.

This CDR3 reads CASSPGRPTPNQPQHF. Written as DNA, the CDR3 is TGTGCCAGCTCACCGGGTAGACCCACACCCAATCAGCCCCAGCATTTT. The chain is built from TRBV18 and TRBJ1-5; no definite D call. This CDR3 spans 16 amino acids. V was shortened by 3 bases and J by 3 bases, with 15 bases between the two germline ends. Germline CDR1 KGHSH, CDR2 LQKENI. The full variable domain, with the rest looked up from reference TRBV18 and TRBJ1-5, is NAGVMQNPRHLVRRRGQEARLRCSPMKGHSHVYWYRQLPEEGLKFMVYLQKENIIDESGMPKERFSAEFPKEGPSILRIQQVVRGDSAAYFCASSPGRPTPNQPQHFGDGTRLSIL.

This clonotype showed up many times. The chain has TRBV7-8 and TRBJ2-6; D gene unclear. This CDR3 has 15 amino acids. The germline V gene has CDR1 SGHVS and CDR2 FQNEAQ. V was shortened by 3 bases and J by 4 bases, with 10 bases between the two germline ends. CDR3 sequence reads: CASSFLDAGANVLTF. CDR3 DNA sequence: TGTGCCAGCAGCTTCCTAGATGCGGGGGCCAACGTCCTGACTTTC. The complete variable domain, with remaining parts taken from reference TRBV7-8 and TRBJ2-6, reads GAGVSQSPRYKVAKRGQDVALRCDPISGHVSLFWYQQALGQGPEFLTYFQNEAQLDKSGLPSDRFFAERPEGSVSTLKIQRTQQEDSAVYLCASSFLDAGANVLTFGAGSRLTVL.